This TCR beta chain was recovered during a study of cytomegalovirus exposure and HLA in healthy donors. About the study: Caucasian-associated ancestry cluster membership applied to around 80% of 398 genotyped donors.

The table lists this clone with a count of one. PCR was performed using 60 Vbeta and 13 Jbeta primers. Measured with immunoSEQ multiplex PCR; TCRdb has only the in-frame clones, and not every one. The profile shows more than 110,000 clones, around 79% of them singletons. The specimen was PBMCs. The TCR sequence derives from a man between 18 and 35 years old in good health and CMV-seronegative.

The CDR3 is CASSQDSGLEQYF. The CDR3 coding sequence is TGCGCCAGCAGCCAAGATAGCGGCCTCGAGCAGTACTTC. This chain links TRBV4-3 with TRBJ2-5; possible D gene TRBD2, 6 bases. The better agreement between TRBJ2-7 and the DNA end casts doubt on the J call. The CDR3 totals 13 residues. Looked up from germline, CDR1 is LGHNA and CDR2 is YSLEER.